Each of the 20 T cell receptor beta chains below was sequenced from the same sample in a study of Tregs in tolerant kidney transplant recipients. Some clones are missing from TCRdb's copy, which holds only in-frame ones; the method was immunoSEQ multiplex PCR. The data contain about 94,000 clones, over 85% of them singletons. The specimen was CD4+ T cells from blood, collected before the transplant. The source of these receptors is a human donor who received a combined kidney and bone marrow transplant.

The CDR3 bases are TGTGCCAGCAGCAGGGGCGGGGATCAGCCCCAGCATTTT. This gives the protein CASSRGGDQPQHF. The rearrangement joins TRBV16 to TRBJ1-5; possible D gene TRBD1, 5 bases. The CDR3 runs 13 residues. CDR1 and CDR2 (germline): KGHSY, FQNENV. Trimming left V 5 bases short and J 5 bases short, with 10 bases between.

This clone was detected a few times. V gene TRBV9 combines with J gene TRBJ1-5; a possible D gene is TRBD1 (5 bases). There are 14 residues in the CDR3. The V gene lost 2 bases and the J gene lost 2 bases, with 8 bases spanning the gap. CDR1 is SGDLS, CDR2 YYNGEE, per germline. The chain's CDR3 is CASSVGGGNQPQHF. CDR3 coding DNA: TGTGCCAGCAGCGTGGGGGGAGGCAATCAGCCCCAGCATTTT.

This sequence joins TRBV15 and TRBJ2-2; 7 bases fit TRBD1. This CDR3 is built from 17 residues. Per germline, CDR1 LNHNV and CDR2 YYDKDF (reference sequence). Germline trimming cut 2 bases from V and 1 base from J; bases unmatched to any gene: 7. The CDR3 DNA reads as TGTGCCACCAGCAGATTCGTAAACAGGGGGAACACCGGGGAGCTGTTTTTT. Its protein is CATSRFVNRGNTGELFF.

V usage is TRBV11-1 and J usage is TRBJ2-5; no clear D gene. The V gene's germline CDR1 is SGHAT and CDR2 FQDESV (reference sequence). Trimming pared 1 base from V and 5 bases from J, leaving 11 bases between. The CDR3 is 14 amino acids. The CDR3 loop reads CASSLVEARETQYF. CDR3 DNA sequence: TGTGCCAGCAGCTTAGTCGAGGCGCGGGAGACCCAGTACTTC.

This rearrangement joins TRBV7-2 to TRBJ2-5, with 7 nucleotides matching TRBD2. The ends lost 8 bases at V and 11 bases at J; junction bases unmatched: 14. This CDR3 spans 13 amino acids. The V gene's germline CDR1 is SGHTA and CDR2 FQGNSA. The CDR3 region has the DNA TGTGCCAGCGGAAAGGACGGGCGGGGGACGCAGTACTTC. Amino acids: CASGKDGRGTQYF. The complete variable domain, with remaining parts taken from reference TRBV7-2 and TRBJ2-5, reads GAGVSQSPSNKVTEKGKDVELRCDPISGHTALYWYRQSLGQGLEFLIYFQGNSAPDKSGLPSDRFSAERTGGSVSTLTIQRTQQEDSAVYLCASGKDGRGTQYFGPGTRLLVL.

The genes are TRBV6-5 and TRBJ1-1, with a tentative D call TRBD1 (6 bases). The CDR3 length is 13 residues. V was shortened by 7 bases and J by 0 bases, with 9 bases between the two germline ends. Germline lookup yields CDR1 MNHEY and CDR2 SVGAGI. The CDR3 DNA is TGTGCCAGCAAAGGACAGTTGAACACTGAAGCTTTCTTT. Protein product: CASKGQLNTEAFF.

This sequence joins TRBV30 and TRBJ2-5; a weak D match, TRBD2 (5 bases). CDR3 length: 12 residues. In germline, CDR1 is GTSNPN, CDR2 SVGIG (reference sequence). Trimming stripped 0 bases from V and 4 bases from J, with 6 bases between. The CDR3 region has the DNA TGTGCCTGGAGTGTGAGGGTAGAGACCCAGTACTTC. Amino acids: CAWSVRVETQYF.

The CDR3 loop is CASSPPGRGYTF. The CDR3 DNA reads TGTGCCAGCAGCCCCCCAGGGCGAGGCTACACCTTC. The V and J genes are TRBV7-6 and TRBJ1-2; D is possibly TRBD1 (5 bases). The germline V gene has CDR1 SGHVS and CDR2 FNYEAQ. There are 12 residues in the CDR3. V was clipped by 5 bases and J by 8 bases, with 12 bases between them.

V usage is TRBV5-1 and J usage is TRBJ2-6, with 8 bases that match TRBD2. Germline CDR1 reads SGHRS; CDR2 reads YFSETQ. The CDR3 loop spans 16 amino acids. V lost 4 bases, J lost 2 bases, and 5 bases stayed unmatched. The CDR3 DNA reads as TGCGCCAGCAGCAAGGCCGGGGGGGCTGGGGCCAACGTCCTGACTTTC. Amino acids: CASSKAGGAGANVLTF.

This chain joins TRBV4-3 and TRBJ2-7; the match to TRBD1 covers 7 bases. V was clipped by 2 bases and J by 5 bases; unmatched bases: 9. The CDR3 is 15 residues long. Germline-derived CDR1 and CDR2 are LGHNA and YSLEER. The CDR3 is CASSQRGQGIDEQYF. CDR3 DNA sequence: TGCGCCAGCAGCCAAAGGGGGCAGGGGATCGACGAGCAGTACTTC.

This sequence joins TRBV7-9 and TRBJ2-7; 7 nucleotides line up with TRBD2. Trimming took 1 base from V and 1 from J; bases not matched to a gene: 1. The CDR3 sequence is 14 residues long. Germline V CDR1 and CDR2: SEHNR, FQNEAQ (reference sequence). CDR3 sequence reads: CASSLGGGSYEQYF. Here the CDR3 DNA reads TGTGCCAGCAGCTTAGGCGGGGGTTCCTACGAGCAGTACTTC.

The chain employs TRBV28 and TRBJ2-1, with 12 bases aligning to TRBD2. V shed 7 bases and J 5 bases; nucleotides not matched to a gene: 9. The CDR3 covers 16 residues. CDR1 and CDR2 (germline): MDHEN, SYDVKM. CDR3 in amino acids: CASISPTSGGNNEQFF. Here the CDR3 DNA reads TGTGCCAGCATCTCACCCACTAGCGGGGGGAACAATGAGCAGTTCTTC. The entire variable domain, with the rest obtained from reference TRBV28 and TRBJ2-1, is as follows: DVKVTQSSRYLVKRTGEKVFLECVQDMDHENMFWYRQDPGLGLRLIYFSYDVKMKEKGDIPEGYSVSREKKERFSLILESASTNQTSMYLCASISPTSGGNNEQFFGPGTRLTVL.

Note on this clone: Other DNA sequences in this specimen translate into the identical CDR3. The chain combines TRBV6-5 with TRBJ1-6, with D perhaps matching TRBD1 (6 bases). The CDR3 contains 14 residues. V was clipped by 4 bases and J by 6 bases, with 10 bases between them. Germline V gene lookup returns CDR1 MNHEY and CDR2 SVGAGI. In nucleotides, the CDR3 is TGTGCCAGCAGTTCCAGGACAGCTAATTCACCCCTCCACTTT. Encoded protein: CASSSRTANSPLHF.

The chain employs TRBV7-8 and TRBJ1-2; no reliable D call. This CDR3 is 16 amino acids long. V was pared by 0 bases and J by 8 bases, with 19 bases between. Germline loops: CDR1 SGHVS, CDR2 FQNEAQ. The CDR3: CASSLALGRPVVGYTF. CDR3 DNA sequence: TGTGCCAGCAGCTTAGCGTTGGGCAGGCCGGTAGTCGGCTACACCTTC.

The rearrangement links TRBV10-3 to TRBJ2-3; D is possibly TRBD2 (5 bases). The CDR3 extends over 14 amino acids. The V gene lost 1 base and the J gene lost 4 bases, with 9 bases spanning the gap. CDR1 is ENHRY, CDR2 SYGVKD, per germline. CDR3 coding DNA: TGTGCCATCAGTGAGTTGATTAGCGCAGATACGCAGTATTTT. Translated, it gives CAISELISADTQYF.

This rearrangement joins TRBV11-3 to TRBJ1-5; 11 nucleotides match TRBD1. V lost 4 bases, J lost 4 bases, and 3 bases stayed unmatched. Germline loops: CDR1 SGHNT, CDR2 YENEEA. This CDR3 region has 15 residues. CDR3: CASSSGQGANQPQHF. In nucleotides, the CDR3 is TGTGCCAGCAGCTCCGGACAGGGGGCAAATCAGCCCCAGCATTTT.

The chain uses TRBV11-3 and TRBJ1-2; 10 nucleotides line up with TRBD1. The length of the CDR3 is 13 residues. Germline trimming cut 5 bases from V and 6 bases from J; bases unmatched to any gene: 3. CDR1 is SGHNT, CDR2 YENEEA, per germline. CDR3 region: CASSKGQGHGYTF. Here the CDR3 DNA reads TGTGCCAGCAGCAAGGGACAGGGGCATGGCTACACCTTC.

J is TRBJ1-3 and V is TRBV19; TRBD1 matches at 7 bases. The CDR3 has 15 amino acids. V lost 9 bases and J lost 0; bases outside the gene matches: 8. Germline loops: CDR1 LNHDA, CDR2 SQIVND (reference sequence). The CDR3 nucleotides read TGTGCCAGCCGACAGGGCGAATTCTCTGGAAACACCATATATTTT. Translation gives CASRQGEFSGNTIYF.

The V gene is TRBV4-3, the J gene TRBJ1-1, with D possibly matching TRBD1 (5 bases). With 0 bases removed from V and 0 bases from J, the gap between germline ends came to 11 bases. The CDR3 length is 16 residues. The germline V gene has CDR1 LGHNA and CDR2 YSLEER. The CDR3 spells CASSQDYQGLNTEAFF. For the CDR3, the DNA is TGCGCCAGCAGCCAAGATTATCAGGGATTGAACACTGAAGCTTTCTTT.

This sequence joins TRBV5-1 and TRBJ2-3, with TRBD1 identical over 11 bases. The germline V gene has CDR1 SGHRS and CDR2 YFSETQ. J gave up 1 base and V 5 bases, and 6 bases lay outside the gene matches. The CDR3 is 16 residues long. CDR3 sequence: CASRSRDRGGTDTQYF. The CDR3 coding sequence is TGCGCCAGCAGGTCCCGGGACAGGGGGGGCACAGATACGCAGTATTTT.